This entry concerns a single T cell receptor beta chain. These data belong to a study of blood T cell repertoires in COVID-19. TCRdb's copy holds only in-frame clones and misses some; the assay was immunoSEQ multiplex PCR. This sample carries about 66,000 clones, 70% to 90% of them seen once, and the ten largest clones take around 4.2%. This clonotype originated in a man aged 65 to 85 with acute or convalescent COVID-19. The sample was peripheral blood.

The CDR3 DNA reads TGCGCCAGCAGCTTGAGACCGGGACTAGCGGGGGGGGCGATCTACAATGAGCAGTTCTTC. It encodes CASSLRPGLAGGAIYNEQFF. The V call is TRBV5-1, the J call TRBJ2-1, with 16 bases aligning to TRBD2. After removal of 1 base from V and 3 bases from J, the junction contained 10 bases not matched to a gene. The CDR3 extends over 20 amino acids. Germline V CDR1 and CDR2: SGHRS, YFSETQ.